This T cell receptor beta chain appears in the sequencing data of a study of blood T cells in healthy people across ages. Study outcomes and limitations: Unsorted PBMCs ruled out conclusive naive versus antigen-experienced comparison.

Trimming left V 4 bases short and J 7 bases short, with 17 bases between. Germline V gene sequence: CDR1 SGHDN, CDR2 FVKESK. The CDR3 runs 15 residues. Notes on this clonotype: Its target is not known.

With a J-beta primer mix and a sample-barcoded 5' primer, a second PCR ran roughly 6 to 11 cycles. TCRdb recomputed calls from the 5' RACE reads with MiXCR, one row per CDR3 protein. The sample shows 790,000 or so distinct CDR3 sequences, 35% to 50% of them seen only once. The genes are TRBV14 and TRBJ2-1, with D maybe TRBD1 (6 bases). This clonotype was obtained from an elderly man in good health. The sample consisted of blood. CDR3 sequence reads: CASSPLTQGRNEQFF. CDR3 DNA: TGTGCCAGCAGCCCTCTAACCCAGGGGCGGAATGAGCAGTTCTTC. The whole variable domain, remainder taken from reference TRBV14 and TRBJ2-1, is EAGVTQFPSHSVIEKGQTVTLRCDPISGHDNLYWYRRVMGKEIKFLLHFVKESKQDESGMPNNRFLAERTGGTYSTLKVQPAELEDSGVYFCASSPLTQGRNEQFFGPGTRLTVL.